The sequence of this T cell receptor beta chain was determined in a study of B cell selection in AIRE deficiency. The CDR3 covers 18 residues. Germline CDR1 and CDR2: LNHNV and YYDKDF (reference sequence). Losses at the gene ends were 0 bases for V and 6 bases for J; bases not matched to a gene: 13. Here immunoSEQ multiplex PCR was the method, and the copy in TCRdb shows in-frame clones only, minus some. The sample includes some 22,000 clones, roughly 96% of them seen just once. Whole-study results and caveats: Of about 4,000 shared Treg TCRbeta sequences, approximately 31% were healthy-only, approximately 9% patient-only. AIRE-deficient Tconv and Treg repertoires matched healthy donors in TCRBV, CDR3 length, diversity. Around 33% of healthy-shared Treg sequences were found among patient Tconv cells.

On this clone: Its antigen is undetermined.

CD4+CD127+ cells were sorted as the conventional CD4 T cells. Control samples were from healthy, unrelated donors. The TCR sequence derives from a human donor in good health. The source material was CD4+CD127+ conventional T cells sorted from PBMCs. This chain connects TRBV15 to TRBJ2-2; TRBD1 matches 7 bases. CDR3 coding DNA: TGTGCCACCAGCAGAGATCAGTTATTAGGGCAGGGGGCCGGGGAGCTGTTTTTT. Protein sequence: CATSRDQLLGQGAGELFF.